This entry is about one T cell receptor (beta chain). Its antigen remains unknown. TCRdb called the 5' RACE reads again in MiXCR, with one record for every CDR3 protein. The table shows 500,000 to 650,000 distinct CDR3 sequences, with around 16% occurring only once. This record belongs to a study of T cells after yellow fever vaccination. CDR1 and CDR2 (germline): SEHNR, FQNEAQ (reference sequence). The CDR3 is made up of 15 amino acids. V was pared by 5 bases and J by 5 bases, with 8 bases of the junction left unmatched. Study findings and constraints: Most primary-vaccination clones reappeared after the booster (about 97% CD4, roughly 88% CD8).

The sequence came from a man aged 18 to 29 who received the YFV17D yellow fever vaccine. V and J are TRBV7-9 and TRBJ2-5; 10 bases match TRBD1. Here the sequenced sample was PBMCs, taken more than 4 days after the first yellow fever vaccination. As DNA, the CDR3 is TGTGCCAGCAGCCCCAGACAGGGGGCGGTGGAGACCCAGTACTTC. Its protein is CASSPRQGAVETQYF.